This T cell receptor (beta chain) comes out of a study of T-cell memory formation after mild COVID-19. After removal of 3 bases from V and 1 base from J, the junction contained 12 bases not matched to a gene. The CDR3 has 18 residues. The V gene's germline CDR1 is SGDLS and CDR2 YYNGEE. TCRdb itself ran the 5' RACE reads through MiXCR, one entry per CDR3 protein. This sample has 280,000 or so distinct CDR3 sequences, with approximately 8% found just once. Material: PBMCs or a T cell subset sorted from them (not recorded which). This chain connects TRBV9 to TRBJ2-7; 11 positions agree with TRBD2. The clonotype originates from a man aged 18 to 35 who had mild COVID-19 (a few samples of this study predate the infection). Cell type and time point are not known. CDR3 bases: TGTGCCAGCAGCGCCGGGGGACCTAGCGGGGGGCCTTCCTACGAGCAGTACTTC. Translating it yields CASSAGGPSGGPSYEQYF.